This TCR beta chain was observed in a study of cytotoxic CD8 clonotypes in ibrutinib-treated CLL. V was cut by 4 bases and J by 3 bases, with 6 bases left in between. Germline assignment: CDR1 SGDLS and CDR2 YYNGEE. This CDR3 has 12 residues. Assay: immunoSEQ multiplex PCR; the TCRdb copy retains only in-frame clones and omits some. The table lists about 300,000 clones, 67% of them singletons. This clone was observed a few times. The sequencing here drew on PBMCs, taken after 36 months of ibrutinib treatment. The chain joins TRBV9 to TRBJ2-3; D unresolved. This receptor was taken from a human donor with chronic lymphocytic leukemia. The CDR3 coding sequence is TGTGCCAGCAGCCCCTTTACAGATACGCAGTATTTT. It is translated as CASSPFTDTQYF.